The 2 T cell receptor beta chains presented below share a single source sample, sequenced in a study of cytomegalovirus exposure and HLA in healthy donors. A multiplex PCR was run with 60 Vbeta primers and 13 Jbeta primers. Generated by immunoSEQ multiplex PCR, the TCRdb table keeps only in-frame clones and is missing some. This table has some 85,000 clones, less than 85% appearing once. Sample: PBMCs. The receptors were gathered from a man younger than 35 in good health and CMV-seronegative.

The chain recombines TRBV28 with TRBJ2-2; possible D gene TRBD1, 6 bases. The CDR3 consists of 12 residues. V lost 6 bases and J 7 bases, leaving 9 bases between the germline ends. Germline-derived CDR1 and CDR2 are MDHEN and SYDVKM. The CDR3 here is CASRQGNGELFF. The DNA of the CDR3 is TGTGCCAGCAGGCAGGGGAACGGGGAGCTGTTTTTT.

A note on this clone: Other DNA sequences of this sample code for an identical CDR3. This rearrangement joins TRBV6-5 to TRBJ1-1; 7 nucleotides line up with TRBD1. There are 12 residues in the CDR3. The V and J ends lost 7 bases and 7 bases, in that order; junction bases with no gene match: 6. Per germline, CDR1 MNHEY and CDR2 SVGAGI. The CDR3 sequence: CASTDRVGEAFF. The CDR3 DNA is TGTGCCAGCACAGACAGGGTGGGTGAAGCTTTCTTT.